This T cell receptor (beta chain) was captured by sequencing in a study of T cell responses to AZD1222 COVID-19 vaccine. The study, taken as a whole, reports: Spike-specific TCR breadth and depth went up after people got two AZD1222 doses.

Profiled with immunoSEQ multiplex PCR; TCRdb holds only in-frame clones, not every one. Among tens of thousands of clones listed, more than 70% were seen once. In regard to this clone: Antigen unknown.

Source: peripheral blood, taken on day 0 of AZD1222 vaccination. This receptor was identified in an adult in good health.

CDR3 nucleotides: TGTGCCAGCAGCCAAGAGACAGAAGCTTTCTTT. Amino acid sequence: CASSQETEAFF. The gene calls are TRBV4-2 and TRBJ1-1; D not resolved. CDR1 is LGHNA, CDR2 YNFKEQ, per germline. Deletions cut 0 bases from V and 8 bases from J, with 4 bases between. CDR3 length: 11 amino acids.